The subject of this entry is one TCR beta chain. There is no known antigen for this receptor. Nothing much larger sits one base from this clone, and base qualities are not available. This sample was taken from a study of T cell changes during pregnancy in multiple sclerosis (dated by TCRdb to about 2019). Broadly, across the study: The study examined how the T cell repertoire changed over the course of pregnancy in women with multiple sclerosis.

Taken from cysteine to phenylalanine, the CDR3 has 13 residues. The DNA shown is the 39-base CDR3, in frame from base 1. According to the germline V gene (reference sequence), CDR1 reads SGHNT and CDR2 reads YYREEE. V lost 1 base and J lost 6 bases, and the count of bases not matched to a germline gene is 1. Library method: the immunoSEQ multiplex PCR assay. TCRdb obtained this table from immuneACCESS and retained in-frame rearrangements with V and J assigned. These tables miss some clones; where compared with another copy, unresolved V genes account for less than half of the shortfall, and the remainder is unexplained. The sample table shows more than 65,000 clones, and 90% to 95% are seen once. Over 0.95% of the sample is taken by the ten largest.

Rearrangement joined TRBV5-4 to TRBJ1-2; 9 bases in between match TRBD1. This specimen consisted of peripheral blood, obtained in the second trimester of pregnancy. The receptor was isolated from a female donor with multiple sclerosis, enrolled in a pregnancy study. The CDR3 is CASSLWDRDGYTF. The nucleotide sequence is given as TGTGCCAGCAGCTTGTGGGACAGGGATGGCTACACCTTC.